This T cell receptor beta chain was sequenced for a study of shared clonotypes between healthy human individuals. Overall study results and limits: Expectations were that clonotype sharing among donors would be affected by sequencing depth. Sorted-subset sequencing was shown by rarefaction to be incomplete despite large depth. Naive subsets tended to show greater estimated richness than memory subsets.

About this clone: What it binds is not known.

Libraries were prepared by immunoSEQ multiplex PCR; TCRdb keeps only in-frame clonotypes and omits some of them. The data hold around 2.1 million clones, with 90% to 97% observed a single time. The CDR3 consists of 15 residues. V shed 6 bases and J shed 1 base, with 13 bases lying between them. CDR1 and CDR2 (germline): MNHNS, SASEGT. V is TRBV6-1 and J is TRBJ1-5; D perhaps matches TRBD1 (6 bases). Sequencing was done on a sample of naive CD4+ T cells sorted from blood. The subset denotes: CD45RA+ positively selected. This clonotype originated in a man aged 18 to 30 in good health. The CDR3 DNA follows: TGTGCCAGCAGGGAACAGGGCAGAAGCAATCAGCCCCAGCATTTT. Translation: CASREQGRSNQPQHF.